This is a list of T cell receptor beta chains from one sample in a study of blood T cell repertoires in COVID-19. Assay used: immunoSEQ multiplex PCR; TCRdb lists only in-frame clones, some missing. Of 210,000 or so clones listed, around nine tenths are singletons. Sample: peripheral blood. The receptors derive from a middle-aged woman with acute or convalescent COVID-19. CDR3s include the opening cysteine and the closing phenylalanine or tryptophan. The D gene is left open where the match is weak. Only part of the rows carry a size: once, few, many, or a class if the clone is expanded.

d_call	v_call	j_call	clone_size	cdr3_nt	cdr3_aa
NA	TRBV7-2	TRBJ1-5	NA	TGTGCCAGCAGCTTAGGATCCAGGGTACAGCCCCAGCATTTT	CASSLGSRVQPQHF
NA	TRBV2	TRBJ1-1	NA	TGTGCCAGCAGGGAGGGACCTGTTACTGAAGCTTTCTTT	CASREGPVTEAFF
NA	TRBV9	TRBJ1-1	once	TGTGCCAGCAGCCTCGATGGAGGATCAAACACTGAAGCTTTCTTT	CASSLDGGSNTEAFF
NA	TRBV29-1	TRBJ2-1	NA	TGCAGCGTAGAACAGGGCGATGAGCAGTTCTTC	CSVEQGDEQFF
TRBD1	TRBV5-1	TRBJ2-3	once	TGCGCCAGCAGCTTGGGGGACAGGGGTAGCACAGATACGCAGTATTTT	CASSLGDRGSTDTQYF
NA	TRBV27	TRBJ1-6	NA	TGTGCCAGCACCCCTGTTGGGAGCTCCTATAATTCACCCCTCCACTTT	CASTPVGSSYNSPLHF
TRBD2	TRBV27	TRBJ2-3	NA	TGTGCCAGCAGGAATAGCGGGGGGGCGGATACGCAGTATTTT	CASRNSGGADTQYF
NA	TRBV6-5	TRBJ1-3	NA	TGTGCCAGCAGTTTCCCGGTGTCCGTCTCTGGAAACACCATATATTTT	CASSFPVSVSGNTIYF
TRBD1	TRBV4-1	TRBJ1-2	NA	TGCGCCAGCAGCCAGAATGCACAGGGGAAGAGCTACACCTTC	CASSQNAQGKSYTF
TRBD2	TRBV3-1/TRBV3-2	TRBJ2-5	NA	TGTGCCAGCAGCCACAGCGGGGGGTACCAAGAGACCCAGTACTTC	CASSHSGGYQETQYF
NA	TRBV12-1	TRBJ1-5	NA	TGTGCCAGCAGCTCCCGGGGGAGACAGGGGAACAATCAGCCCCAGCATTTT	CASSSRGRQGNNQPQHF
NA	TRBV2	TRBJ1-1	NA	TGTGCCAGCAGGATGCGGGACGGACACACTGAAGCTTTCTTT	CASRMRDGHTEAFF
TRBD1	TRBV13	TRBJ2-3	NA	TGTGCCAGCAGCTTATTGGACAGGGGTTCAGATACGCAGTATTTT	CASSLLDRGSDTQYF
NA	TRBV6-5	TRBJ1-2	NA	TGTGCCAGCAACCGGGGGGTAGGGTATGGCTACACCTTC	CASNRGVGYGYTF
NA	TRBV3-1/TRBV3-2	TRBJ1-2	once	TGTGCCAGCAGCCAAGACAGGGGCCTTAGCTATGGCTACACCTTC	CASSQDRGLSYGYTF
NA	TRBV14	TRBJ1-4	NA	TGTGCCAGCAGCCGCCAAGGCCACCCCGGGGGAAAACTGTTTTTT	CASSRQGHPGGKLFF
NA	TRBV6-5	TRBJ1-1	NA	TGTGCCAGCAGGAATCCAGGGGTGGGAGCTTTCTTT	CASRNPGVGAFF
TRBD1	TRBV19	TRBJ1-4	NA	TGTGCCAGTAGTGTTGGGACAGGTGAAGGTGAAAAACTGTTTTTT	CASSVGTGEGEKLFF
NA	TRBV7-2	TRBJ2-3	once	TGTGCCAGCAGCTCCCGTGCCTGGGTCACCGACTACACAGATACGCAGTATTTT	CASSSRAWVTDYTDTQYF
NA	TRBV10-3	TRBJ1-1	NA	TGTGCCATCAAAACGGGGGGGGTCGGCACTGAAGCTTTCTTT	CAIKTGGVGTEAFF